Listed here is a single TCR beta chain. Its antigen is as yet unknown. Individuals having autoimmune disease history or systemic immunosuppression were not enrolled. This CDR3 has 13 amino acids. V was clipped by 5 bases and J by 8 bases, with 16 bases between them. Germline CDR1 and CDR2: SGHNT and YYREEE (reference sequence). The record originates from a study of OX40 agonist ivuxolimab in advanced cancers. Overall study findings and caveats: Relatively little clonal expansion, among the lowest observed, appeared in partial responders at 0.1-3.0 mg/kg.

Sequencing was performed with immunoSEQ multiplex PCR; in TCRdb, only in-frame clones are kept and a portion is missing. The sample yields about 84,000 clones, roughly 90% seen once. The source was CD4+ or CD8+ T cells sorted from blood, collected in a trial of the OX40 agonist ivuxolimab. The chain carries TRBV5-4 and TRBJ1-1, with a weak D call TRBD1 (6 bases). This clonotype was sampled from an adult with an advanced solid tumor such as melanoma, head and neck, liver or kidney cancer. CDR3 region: CASSYVQGKEAFF. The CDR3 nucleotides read TGTGCCAGCAGTTACGTACAGGGAAAGGAAGCTTTCTTT.